The 8 T cell receptor beta chains below were found in one sample sequenced in a study of T cell responses to AZD1222 COVID-19 vaccine. Assay used: immunoSEQ multiplex PCR; TCRdb lists only in-frame clones, some missing. The sample has more than 100,000 clones; more than 85% are singletons. The source material was peripheral blood, sampled 28 days after the second AZD1222 dose. The receptors come from an adult who received the AZD1222 COVID-19 vaccine.

The rearrangement links TRBV19 to TRBJ2-7; the D gene is possibly TRBD1 (6 bases). V dropped 7 bases and J dropped 4 bases, with 14 bases sitting between them. Germline V gene data show CDR1 as LNHDA and CDR2 as SQIVND (reference sequence). CDR3 length: 13 residues. DNA for the CDR3: TGTGCCAGTATGGACAGCAACCTTTACGAGCAGTACTTC. Residues: CASMDSNLYEQYF.

DNA for the CDR3: TGTGCCATCAGTGGCGCCGGGGACTCCTACGAGCAGTACTTC. Amino acid sequence: CAISGAGDSYEQYF. This chain uses TRBV10-3 with TRBJ2-7; D is perhaps TRBD2 (5 bases). The germline CDR1 and CDR2 sequences are ENHRY and SYGVKD. The CDR3 contains 14 residues. V lost 4 bases, J lost 0 bases, and 10 bases lay in between.

This clone is a singleton in its sample. The chain employs TRBV30 and TRBJ2-1; 10 bases match TRBD2. Germline CDR1 GTSNPN, CDR2 SVGIG (reference sequence). The V segment lost 2 bases and the J segment 7 bases; nucleotides outside the gene matches: 8. This CDR3 has 15 amino acids. DNA for the CDR3: TGTGCCTGGAGTCGGATAGCGGGAGGCCTAAATGAGCAGTTCTTC. Protein product: CAWSRIAGGLNEQFF.

This rearrangement joins TRBV6-2 or TRBV6-3 to TRBJ2-5; 11 bases are shared with TRBD2. The CDR3 is 15 residues long. V gave up 6 bases and J gave up 4 bases; unmatched junction bases: 7. Per the germline V gene, CDR1 is MNHEY and CDR2 is SVGEGT. CDR3 in DNA: TGTGCCAGCAGCCTTCTAGCGGGAGGCGCAGAGACCCAGTACTTC. Its translation: CASSLLAGGAETQYF.

V and J are TRBV5-1 and TRBJ2-7, with D uncertain. The V end lost 0 bases, the J end lost 3 bases, and 13 bases lay between the germline ends. The length of the CDR3 is 15 residues. Germline values: CDR1 SGHRS, CDR2 YFSETQ. CDR3 nucleotides: TGCGCCAGCAGCTTGGGTGGGGATAATGACTACGAGCAGTACTTC. This sequence encodes CASSLGGDNDYEQYF.

The chain combines TRBV2 with TRBJ2-2; 12 bases line up with TRBD2. J lost 6 bases, V lost 1 base, and 15 bases had no gene match. Germline V gene sequence: CDR1 SNHLY, CDR2 FYNNEI. CDR3 length equals 20 residues. CDR3 coding DNA: TGTGCCAGCAGTGAAGTTCCTGGGACTAGCGGGTTCAGCTGGCCCGGGGAGCTGTTTTTT. Translated: CASSEVPGTSGFSWPGELFF.

The chain employs TRBV6-5 and TRBJ1-2, with 10 bases lining up with TRBD1. The CDR3 runs to 13 residues. V shed 5 bases, J shed 5 bases, and the junction held 2 bases outside the gene matches. Germline values: CDR1 MNHEY, CDR2 SVGAGI. The CDR3: CASSRTGGYGYTF. In nucleotides, the CDR3 is TGTGCCAGCAGTCGGACAGGGGGTTATGGCTACACCTTC.

The chain combines TRBV19 with TRBJ1-5, with D perhaps TRBD1 (5 bases). Looked up from germline, CDR1 is LNHDA and CDR2 is SQIVND (reference sequence). The CDR3 has 12 amino acids. The V end lost 1 base, the J end lost 15 bases, and 13 bases lay between the germline ends. The CDR3 DNA reads as TGTGCCAGTAGTATAGGGGACGGTCCATGGCATTTT. This encodes CASSIGDGPWHF.